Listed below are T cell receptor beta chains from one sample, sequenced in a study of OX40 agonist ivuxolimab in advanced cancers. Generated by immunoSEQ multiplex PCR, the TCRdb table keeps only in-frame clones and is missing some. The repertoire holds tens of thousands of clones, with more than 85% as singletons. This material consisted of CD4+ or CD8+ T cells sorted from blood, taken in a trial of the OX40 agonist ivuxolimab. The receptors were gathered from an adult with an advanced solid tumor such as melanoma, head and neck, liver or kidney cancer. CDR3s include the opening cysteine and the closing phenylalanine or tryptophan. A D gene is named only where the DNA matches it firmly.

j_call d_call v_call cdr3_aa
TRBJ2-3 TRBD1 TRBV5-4 CASSSMTGIGDTQYF
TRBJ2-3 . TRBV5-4 CASSQDSRTDTQYF
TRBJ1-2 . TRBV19 CASSTQPGQRVYYTF
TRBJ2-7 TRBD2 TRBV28 CASNMGLAGAYEQYF
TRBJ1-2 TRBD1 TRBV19 CASSRDRANANYGYTF
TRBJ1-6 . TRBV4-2 CASSQDPSGGINSPLHF
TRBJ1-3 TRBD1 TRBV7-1 CASTPGGGNTIYF
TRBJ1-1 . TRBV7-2 CASSGGVGTEAFF
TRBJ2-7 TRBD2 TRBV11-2 CASSLEGAGGVQYF
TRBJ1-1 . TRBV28 CASSSPSGGRRTEAFF
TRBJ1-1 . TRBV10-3 CAISESGSLNTEAFF
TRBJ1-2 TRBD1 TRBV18 CASSPRDSIAYTF
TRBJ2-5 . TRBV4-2 CASSQDPLGTQYF